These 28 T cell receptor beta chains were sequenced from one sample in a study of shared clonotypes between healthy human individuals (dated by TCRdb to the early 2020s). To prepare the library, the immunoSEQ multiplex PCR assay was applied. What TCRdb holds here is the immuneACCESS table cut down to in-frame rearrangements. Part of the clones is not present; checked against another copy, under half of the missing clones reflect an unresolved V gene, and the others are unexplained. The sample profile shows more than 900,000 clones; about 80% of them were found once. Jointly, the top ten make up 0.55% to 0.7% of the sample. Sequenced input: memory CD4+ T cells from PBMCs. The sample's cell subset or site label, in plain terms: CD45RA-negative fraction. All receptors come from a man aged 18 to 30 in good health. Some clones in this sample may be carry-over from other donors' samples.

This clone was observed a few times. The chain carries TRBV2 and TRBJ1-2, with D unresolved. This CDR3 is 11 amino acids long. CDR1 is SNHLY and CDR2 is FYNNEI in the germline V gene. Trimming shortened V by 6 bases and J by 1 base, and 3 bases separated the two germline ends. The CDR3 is CASSLNYGYTF. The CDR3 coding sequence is TGTGCCAGCAGCCTTAACTATGGCTACACCTTC.

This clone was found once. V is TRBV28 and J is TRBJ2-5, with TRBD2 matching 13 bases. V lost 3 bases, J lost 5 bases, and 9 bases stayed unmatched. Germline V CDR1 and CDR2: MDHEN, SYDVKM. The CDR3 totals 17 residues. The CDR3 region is CASSLGPTSGRRETQYF. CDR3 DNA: TGTGCCAGCAGTTTGGGGCCGACTAGCGGGAGGCGGGAGACCCAGTACTTC. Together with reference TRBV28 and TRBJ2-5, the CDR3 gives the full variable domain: DVKVTQSSRYLVKRTGEKVFLECVQDMDHENMFWYRQDPGLGLRLIYFSYDVKMKEKGDIPEGYSVSREKKERFSLILESASTNQTSMYLCASSLGPTSGRRETQYFGPGTRLLVL.

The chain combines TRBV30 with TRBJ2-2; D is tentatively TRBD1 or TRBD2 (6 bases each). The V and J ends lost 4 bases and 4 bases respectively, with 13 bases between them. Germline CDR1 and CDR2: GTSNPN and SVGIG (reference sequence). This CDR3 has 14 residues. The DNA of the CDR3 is TGTGCCTGGATGGGGGGCGCGGGCACCGGGGAGCTGTTTTTT. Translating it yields CAWMGGAGTGELFF.

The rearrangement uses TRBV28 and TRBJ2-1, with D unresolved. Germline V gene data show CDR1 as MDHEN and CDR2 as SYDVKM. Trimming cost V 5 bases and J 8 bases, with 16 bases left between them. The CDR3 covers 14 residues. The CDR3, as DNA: TGTGCCAGCAGTATCCAACCTCGAATTTATGAGCAGTTCTTC. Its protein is CASSIQPRIYEQFF.

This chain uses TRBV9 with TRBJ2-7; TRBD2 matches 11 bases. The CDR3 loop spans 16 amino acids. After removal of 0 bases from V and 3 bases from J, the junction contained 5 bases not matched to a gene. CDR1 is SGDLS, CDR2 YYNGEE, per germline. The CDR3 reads CASSVGSSGRSYEQYF. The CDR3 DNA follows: TGTGCCAGCAGCGTAGGCTCTAGCGGGAGGAGCTACGAGCAGTACTTC.

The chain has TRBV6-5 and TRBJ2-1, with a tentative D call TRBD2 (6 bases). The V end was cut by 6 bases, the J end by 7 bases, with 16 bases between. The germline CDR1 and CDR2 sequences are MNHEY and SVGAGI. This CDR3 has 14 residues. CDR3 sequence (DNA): TGTGCCAGCAGGCTCCGCGGGGCGGGAAATGAGCAGTTCTTC. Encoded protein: CASRLRGAGNEQFF.

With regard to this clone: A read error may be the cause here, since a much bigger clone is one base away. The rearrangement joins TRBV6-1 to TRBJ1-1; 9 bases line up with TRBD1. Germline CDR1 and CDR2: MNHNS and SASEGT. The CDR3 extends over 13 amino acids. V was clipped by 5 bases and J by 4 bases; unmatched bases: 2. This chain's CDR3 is CASSKDRGTEAFF. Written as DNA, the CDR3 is TGTGCCAGCAGTAAGGACAGGGGCACTGAAGCTTTCTTT.

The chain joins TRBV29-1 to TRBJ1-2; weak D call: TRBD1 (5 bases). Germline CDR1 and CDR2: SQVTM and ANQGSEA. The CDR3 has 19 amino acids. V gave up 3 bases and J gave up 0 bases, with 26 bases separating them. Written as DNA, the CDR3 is TGCAGCGTTGAGGTACCACCACTCCAAAGACAGCCAGCTAACTATGGCTACACCTTC. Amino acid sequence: CSVEVPPLQRQPANYGYTF.

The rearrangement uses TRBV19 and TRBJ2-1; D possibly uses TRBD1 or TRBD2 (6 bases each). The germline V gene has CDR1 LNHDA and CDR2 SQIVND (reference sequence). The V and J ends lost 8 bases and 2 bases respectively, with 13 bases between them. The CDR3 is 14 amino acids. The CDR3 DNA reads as TGTGCCAGTGCGGGACACCAGGCCTACAATGAGCAGTTCTTC. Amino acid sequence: CASAGHQAYNEQFF.

The CDR3 region has the DNA TGCAGCACCACAGGGGTAGCGGGAGACACAGATACGCAGTATTTT. Translating it yields CSTTGVAGDTDTQYF. J is TRBJ2-3 and V is TRBV29-1; TRBD2 agrees at 9 bases. This CDR3 comprises 15 residues. The germline CDR1 and CDR2 sequences are SQVTM and ANQGSEA. The ends lost 8 bases at V and 2 bases at J; junction bases unmatched: 11.

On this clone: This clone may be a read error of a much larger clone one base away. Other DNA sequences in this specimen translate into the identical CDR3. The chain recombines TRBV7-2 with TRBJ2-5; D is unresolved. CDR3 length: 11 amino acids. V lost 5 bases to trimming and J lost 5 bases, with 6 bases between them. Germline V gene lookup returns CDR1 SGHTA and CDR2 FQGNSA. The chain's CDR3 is CASSLSETQYF. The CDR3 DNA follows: TGTGCCAGCAGCCTTTCCGAGACCCAGTACTTC.

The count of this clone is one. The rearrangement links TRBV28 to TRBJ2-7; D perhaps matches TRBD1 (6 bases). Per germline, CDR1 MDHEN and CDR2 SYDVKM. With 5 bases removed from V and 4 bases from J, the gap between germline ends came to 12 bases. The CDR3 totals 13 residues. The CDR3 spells CASSPDRGYEQYF. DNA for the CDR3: TGTGCCAGCAGTCCGGACAGAGGTTACGAGCAGTACTTC. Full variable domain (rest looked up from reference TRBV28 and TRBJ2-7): DVKVTQSSRYLVKRTGEKVFLECVQDMDHENMFWYRQDPGLGLRLIYFSYDVKMKEKGDIPEGYSVSREKKERFSLILESASTNQTSMYLCASSPDRGYEQYFGPGTRLTVT.

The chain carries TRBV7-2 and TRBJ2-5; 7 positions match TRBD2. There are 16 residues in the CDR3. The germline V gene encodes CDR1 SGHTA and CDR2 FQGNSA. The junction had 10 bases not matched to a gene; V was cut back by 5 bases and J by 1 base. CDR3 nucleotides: TGTGCCAGCAGCCCCGCGGTGGGGAGGGCCCAAGAGACCCAGTACTTC. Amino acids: CASSPAVGRAQETQYF.

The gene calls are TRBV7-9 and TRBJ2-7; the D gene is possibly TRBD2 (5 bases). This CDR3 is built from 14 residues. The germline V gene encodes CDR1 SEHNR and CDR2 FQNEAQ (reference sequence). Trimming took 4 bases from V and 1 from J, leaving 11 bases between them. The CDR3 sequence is CASSSEGGSYEQYF. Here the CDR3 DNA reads TGTGCCAGCAGCTCCGAGGGCGGTTCCTACGAGCAGTACTTC.

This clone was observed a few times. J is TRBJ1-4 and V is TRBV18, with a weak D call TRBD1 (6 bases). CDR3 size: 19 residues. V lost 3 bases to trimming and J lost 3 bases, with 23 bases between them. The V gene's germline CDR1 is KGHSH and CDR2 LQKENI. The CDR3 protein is CASSPRQMDQGGSNEKLFF. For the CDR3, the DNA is TGTGCCAGCTCACCCCGCCAAATGGACCAAGGGGGGTCTAATGAAAAACTGTTTTTT.

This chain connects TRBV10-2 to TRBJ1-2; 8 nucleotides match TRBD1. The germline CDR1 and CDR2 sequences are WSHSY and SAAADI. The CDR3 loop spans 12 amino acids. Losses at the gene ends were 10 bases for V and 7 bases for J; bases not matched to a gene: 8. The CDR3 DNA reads TGCGCCATCCGGCAGGGGGCGACTGGCTACACCTTC. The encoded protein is CAIRQGATGYTF.

The CDR3, as DNA: TGTGCCTGGAGGGGGGACACCGGTCAGCCCCAGCATTTT. Translation: CAWRGDTGQPQHF. The V call is TRBV30, the J call TRBJ1-5; D possibly corresponds to TRBD1 (6 bases). V shed 3 bases and J shed 6 bases, with 12 bases lying between them. Germline CDR1 reads GTSNPN; CDR2 reads SVGIG (reference sequence). CDR3 length equals 13 residues. The full variable domain, completed using reference TRBV30 and TRBJ1-5, is SQTIHQWPATLVQPVGSPLSLECTVEGTSNPNLYWYRQAAGRGLQLLFYSVGIGQISSEVPQNLSASRPQDRQFILSSKKLLLSDSGFYLCAWRGDTGQPQHFGDGTRLSIL.

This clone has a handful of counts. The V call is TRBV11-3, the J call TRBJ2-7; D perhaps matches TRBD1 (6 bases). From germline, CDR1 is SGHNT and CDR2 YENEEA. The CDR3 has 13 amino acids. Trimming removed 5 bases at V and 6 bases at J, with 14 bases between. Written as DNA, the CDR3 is TGTGCCAGCAGCCAGGAGGCAGGGGCCGAGCAGTACTTC. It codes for CASSQEAGAEQYF.

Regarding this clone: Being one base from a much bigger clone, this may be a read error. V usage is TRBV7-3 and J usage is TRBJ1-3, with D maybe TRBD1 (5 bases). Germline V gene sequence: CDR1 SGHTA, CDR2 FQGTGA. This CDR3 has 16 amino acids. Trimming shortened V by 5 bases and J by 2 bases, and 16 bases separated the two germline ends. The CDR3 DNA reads TGTGCCAGCAGCCCTAACGGGGGAGTACCTGGAAACACCATATATTTT. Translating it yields CASSPNGGVPGNTIYF.

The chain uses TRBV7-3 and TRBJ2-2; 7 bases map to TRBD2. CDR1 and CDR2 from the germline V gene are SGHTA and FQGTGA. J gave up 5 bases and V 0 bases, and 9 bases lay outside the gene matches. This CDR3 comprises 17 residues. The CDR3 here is CASSLTAQGGQTGELFF. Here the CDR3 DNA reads TGTGCCAGCAGCTTAACGGCGCAGGGAGGGCAGACCGGGGAGCTGTTTTTT.

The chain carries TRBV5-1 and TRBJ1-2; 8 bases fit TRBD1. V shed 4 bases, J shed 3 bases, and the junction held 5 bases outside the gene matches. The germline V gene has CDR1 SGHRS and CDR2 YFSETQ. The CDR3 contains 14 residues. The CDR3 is CASSTMTGDYGYTF. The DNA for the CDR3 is TGCGCCAGCAGCACCATGACAGGGGACTATGGCTACACCTTC.

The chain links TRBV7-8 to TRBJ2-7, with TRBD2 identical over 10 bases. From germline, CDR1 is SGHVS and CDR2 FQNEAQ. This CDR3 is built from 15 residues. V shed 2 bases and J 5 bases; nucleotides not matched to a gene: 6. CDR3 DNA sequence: TGTGCCAGCAGCTTACCAAGCGGGAGGGCCCACGAGCAGTACTTC. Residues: CASSLPSGRAHEQYF.

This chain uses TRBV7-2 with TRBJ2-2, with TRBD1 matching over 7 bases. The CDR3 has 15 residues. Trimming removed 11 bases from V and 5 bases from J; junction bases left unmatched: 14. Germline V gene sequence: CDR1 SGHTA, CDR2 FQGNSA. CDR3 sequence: CAANSRQGGTGELFF. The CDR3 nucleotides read TGTGCCGCCAACTCTCGACAGGGTGGAACCGGGGAGCTGTTTTTT.

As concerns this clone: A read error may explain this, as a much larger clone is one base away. The CDR3 bases are TGTGCCGGCAGTCAGGACAGGGATAATGAAAAACTGTTTTTT. Its protein product is CAGSQDRDNEKLFF. This sequence joins TRBV2 and TRBJ1-4; 8 bases agree with TRBD1. This CDR3 region has 14 residues. Germline V gives CDR1 SNHLY, CDR2 FYNNEI.

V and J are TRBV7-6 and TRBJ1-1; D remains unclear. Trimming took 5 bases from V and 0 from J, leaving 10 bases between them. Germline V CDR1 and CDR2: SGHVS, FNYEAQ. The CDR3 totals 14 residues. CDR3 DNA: TGTGCCAGCAGCCCAGGACGGATGAACACTGAAGCTTTCTTT. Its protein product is CASSPGRMNTEAFF.

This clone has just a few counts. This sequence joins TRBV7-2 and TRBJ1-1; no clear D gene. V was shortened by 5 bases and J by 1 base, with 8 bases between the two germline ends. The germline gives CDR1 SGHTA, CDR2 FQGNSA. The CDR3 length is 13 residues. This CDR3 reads CASSRDGNTEAFF. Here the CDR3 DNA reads TGTGCCAGCAGCCGTGACGGGAACACTGAAGCTTTCTTT.

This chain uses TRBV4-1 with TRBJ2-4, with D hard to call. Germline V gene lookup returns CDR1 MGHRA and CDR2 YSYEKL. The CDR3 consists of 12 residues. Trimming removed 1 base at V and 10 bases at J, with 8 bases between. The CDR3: CASSQARGIQYF. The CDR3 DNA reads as TGCGCCAGCAGCCAAGCGAGAGGAATTCAGTACTTC.

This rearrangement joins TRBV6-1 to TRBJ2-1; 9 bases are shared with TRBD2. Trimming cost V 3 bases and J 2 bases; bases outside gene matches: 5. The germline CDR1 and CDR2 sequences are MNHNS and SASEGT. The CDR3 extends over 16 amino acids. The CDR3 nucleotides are TGTGCCAGCAGTGACCTAGGACTAGCGCCCTACAATGAGCAGTTCTTC. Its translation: CASSDLGLAPYNEQFF.